This TCR beta chain was identified in a study of blood T cell repertoires in COVID-19 (TCRdb year 2020). A note on the overall study: Samples from collaborators originated in the United States, Italy and Spain and spanned both the acute and convalescent phases of COVID-19. The material from the prospective study consisted of cDNA or gDNA derived from T cells, B-cell-depleted T cells, or PBMCs. Subjects who had been exposed to COVID-19, were actively infected with it, or had recovered from it provided the deeply sampled blood TCRbeta repertoires that made up the dataset. A freely available public database, intended as a resource for researchers studying the immune response to SARS-CoV-2, is where the repertoires were released. The samples were drawn from two sources: the first 160 participants of the ongoing ImmuneRACE study, and 1,200 or so subjects contributed by 6 global collaborators. A de-identified subject ID, COVID-19 status, age in years and sex were almost always included in the sample metadata. Where HLA class I and class II types were available, the types were taken from metadata supplied by the sample provider, not from assay-based typing.

Whole blood was collected in K2EDTA tubes by collaborating institutions according to the institutions' own protocols. Collaborator samples were shipped for TCRbeta analysis as frozen whole blood, isolated PBMCs, or DNA extracted from either sample type. Concerning this clone itself: The specificity of this receptor is unknown. Base qualities are not recorded, but no much larger clone differs from it by a single base.

TCRbeta CDR3 regions were amplified from genomic DNA by means of the immunoSEQ Assay, a bias-controlled multiplex PCR. For the original study's pipeline: The number of nucleated cells in each sample was estimated by amplification of reference gene primers within the assay. To quantify the absolute abundance of each unique TCRbeta CDR3 rearrangement, sequence reads were collapsed and filtered. For each sample, productive Simpson clonality was calculated by taking the square root of Simpson's diversity index across productive rearrangements. Drawn from immuneACCESS, this table holds only the in-frame rearrangements with V and J called that TCRdb kept. Clones are partly lost; checked studies trace under half to an unresolved V gene and leave the rest unexplained. That table supplies the V and J calls and clone size; D and trimming were determined from the DNA. This sample comprises about 80,000 clones, 70% to 75% of them detected only once. More than 5% of the sample is held by the ten biggest clonotypes.

Here is what the overall study found, with its caveats: The amount of clinical and demographic metadata varied by source and participant and was provided uncurated.

CDR1 and CDR2 were assigned from the germline V gene (reference sequence) as LNHNV and YYDKDF. The CDR3 measures 15 amino acids from cysteine to phenylalanine. Kept here is only the CDR3 DNA, which spans 45 bases and is read in frame from base 1. V is trimmed back by 0 bases and J by 10 bases, and the junction contains 6 bases that no gene match accounts for. This clonotype was obtained from a man aged 45-65 years with active or convalescent COVID-19. The sequencing sample was made of peripheral blood. In this chain, TRBV15 is recombined with TRBJ1-1; 12 nucleotides in the junction match TRBD1. The nucleotide sequence is given as TGTGCCACCAGCAGAGATTGGGGACAGGGGGCGTCAGCTTTCTTT. It translates to CATSRDWGQGASAFF. The CDR3, completed at both ends by the reference TRBV15 and TRBJ1-1 genes, gives the full variable domain DAMVIQNPRYQVTQFGKPVTLSCSQTLNHNVMYWYQQKSSQAPKLLFHYYDKDFNNEADTPDNFQSRRPNTSFCFLDIRSPGLGDTAMYLCATSRDWGQGASAFFGQGTRLTVV.